These T cell receptor beta chains were read from a single sample in a study of beta chain features in type 1 diabetes. Here immunoSEQ multiplex PCR was the method, and the copy in TCRdb shows in-frame clones only, minus some. The sample yields about 240,000 clones, 25% to 35% seen once. Sequenced: central memory CD4+ T cells from blood. The receptors here all came from a man aged 25-45 years in good health. CDR3s include the opening cysteine and the closing phenylalanine or tryptophan. Each record gives: D gene, clone size, V gene, J gene, CDR3 protein, CDR3 DNA. The D gene is left open where the match is weak. The size of a clone is reported for some rows only, either as once, few or many, or as a class for expanded clones.

>-|-|TRBV19|TRBJ2-1
CASSIEGLNPSYNEQFF
TGTGCCAGCAGTATCGAGGGACTCAACCCCTCCTACAATGAGCAGTTCTTC
>-|-|TRBV27|TRBJ2-1
CASRRKEGEQFF
TGTGCCAGCAGACGAAAGGAAGGTGAGCAGTTCTTC
>TRBD1|-|TRBV29-1|TRBJ1-1
CSAVQGSNTEAFF
TGCAGCGCCGTACAGGGGAGTAACACTGAAGCTTTCTTT
>-|once|TRBV6-1|TRBJ2-7
CASRRQGMLEEQYF
TGTGCCAGCCGTCGGCAGGGAATGTTAGAGGAGCAGTACTTC
>-|-|TRBV6-5|TRBJ2-7
CASTAAGISYEQYF
TGTGCCAGCACGGCGGCGGGTATCTCCTACGAGCAGTACTTC
>-|-|TRBV7-2|TRBJ2-3
CASSLEGRQPDTQYF
TGTGCCAGCAGCTTAGAGGGGAGACAGCCAGATACGCAGTATTTT
>-|few|TRBV2|TRBJ2-4
CASSVQNFIQYF
TGTGCCAGCAGTGTACAGAACTTCATTCAGTACTTC
>-|-|TRBV5-6|TRBJ2-1
CASSFLAAGEQFF
TGTGCCAGCAGCTTTTTGGCAGCAGGTGAGCAGTTCTTC
>-|few|TRBV30|TRBJ2-2
CAWSVRDGYTGELFF
TGTGCCTGGAGTGTACGTGACGGATACACCGGGGAGCTGTTTTTT
>TRBD2|many|TRBV4-1|TRBJ2-1
CASSLRGLAHNEQFF
TGCGCCAGCAGTCTCCGTGGACTAGCCCACAATGAGCAGTTCTTC
>TRBD2|few|TRBV5-4|TRBJ2-3
CASSSPSGVSTDTQYF
TGTGCCAGCAGCTCCCCTAGCGGGGTCAGCACAGATACGCAGTATTTT
>-|-|TRBV20-1|TRBJ2-2
CSVGGTGELFF
TGCAGTGTCGGCGGCACCGGGGAGCTGTTTTTT
>-|-|TRBV20-1|TRBJ2-3
CSAPQRDTQYF
TGCAGTGCTCCCCAGAGGGATACGCAGTATTTT
>-|few|TRBV5-1|TRBJ1-5
CASSSEGGGQPQHF
TGCGCCAGCAGCTCGGAAGGCGGCGGGCAGCCCCAGCATTTT
>-|-|TRBV5-1|TRBJ1-1
CASSSESLNTEAFF
TGCGCCAGCAGCTCCGAGTCTTTGAACACTGAAGCTTTCTTT
>-|-|TRBV25-1|TRBJ1-3
CASSESSGNTIYF
TGTGCCAGCAGTGAGAGCTCTGGAAACACCATATATTTT
>-|-|TRBV6-5|TRBJ2-7
CASSARVGSYEQYF
TGTGCCAGCAGTGCCAGGGTAGGATCCTACGAGCAGTACTTC
>-|many|TRBV7-2|TRBJ2-3
CASSFTDTQYF
TGTGCCAGCAGCTTTACAGATACGCAGTATTTT
>-|-|TRBV19|TRBJ2-3
CATGPRVGSTDTQYF
TGTGCCACCGGCCCCCGTGTGGGTAGCACAGATACGCAGTATTTT
>-|-|TRBV30|TRBJ2-3
CAWSVLPDTQYF
TGTGCCTGGAGTGTACTACCAGATACGCAGTATTTT
>TRBD1|few|TRBV2|TRBJ2-1
CASSGTGGRNEQFF
TGTGCCAGCAGTGGGACAGGGGGTCGGAATGAGCAGTTCTTC
>TRBD2|-|TRBV18|TRBJ2-1
CASSHTGAGGQYNEQFF
TGTGCCAGCTCGCACACGGGGGCGGGAGGCCAGTACAATGAGCAGTTCTTC
>-|many|TRBV30|TRBJ2-7
CAGIGRAGEQYF
TGTGCCGGTATTGGCAGGGCGGGCGAGCAGTACTTC
>-|-|TRBV28|TRBJ2-3
CATGGQGRTDTQYF
TGTGCCACCGGTGGGCAGGGGCGGACAGATACGCAGTATTTT
>TRBD2|-|TRBV5-1|TRBJ2-3
CASSFQAGNTDTQYF
TGCGCCAGCAGCTTTCAAGCGGGGAACACAGATACGCAGTATTTT
>TRBD1|-|TRBV5-1|TRBJ1-6
CASSFRTGQGSSPLHF
TGCGCCAGCAGCTTCCGTACCGGACAGGGCAGTTCACCCCTCCACTTT
>-|-|TRBV7-2|TRBJ2-1
CASSLSPIVGNEQFF
TGTGCCAGCAGCTTAAGCCCCATCGTAGGGAATGAGCAGTTCTTC
>-|few|TRBV23-1|TRBJ1-1
CASSQGTLTEAFF
TGCGCCAGCAGTCAAGGGACTCTCACTGAAGCTTTCTTT
>TRBD2|few|TRBV6-1|TRBJ2-5
CASRTSGVRETQYF
TGTGCCAGCAGGACTAGCGGGGTCCGAGAGACCCAGTACTTC
>-|-|TRBV7-2|TRBJ2-4
CASSARVVNIQYF
TGTGCCAGCAGCGCCAGGGTTGTGAACATTCAGTACTTC
>-|few|TRBV30|TRBJ2-6
CAWSAGAGANVLTF
TGTGCCTGGAGTGCTGGGGCTGGGGCCAACGTCCTGACTTTC
>-|few|TRBV6-5|TRBJ2-1
CASSYGGHYNEQFF
TGTGCCAGCAGTTACGGGGGGCACTACAATGAGCAGTTCTTC
>TRBD2|-|TRBV7-9|TRBJ2-5
CASSFLASGGQETQYF
TGTGCCAGCAGCTTCCTGGCTAGCGGGGGCCAAGAGACCCAGTACTTC
>TRBD2|few|TRBV10-3|TRBJ2-7
CATATSEAYEQYF
TGTGCCACCGCGACTAGCGAGGCCTACGAGCAGTACTTC
>-|-|TRBV7-2|TRBJ2-2
CASSSYNTGELFF
TGTGCCAGCAGCTCATATAACACCGGGGAGCTGTTTTTT
>-|-|TRBV2|TRBJ1-1
CASSERQSALTEAFF
TGTGCCAGCAGTGAAAGGCAGTCCGCTCTAACTGAAGCTTTCTTT
>TRBD2|few|TRBV25-1|TRBJ2-1
CASSEWSGSRYEQFF
TGTGCCAGCAGTGAATGGAGCGGGAGTCGGTATGAGCAGTTCTTC